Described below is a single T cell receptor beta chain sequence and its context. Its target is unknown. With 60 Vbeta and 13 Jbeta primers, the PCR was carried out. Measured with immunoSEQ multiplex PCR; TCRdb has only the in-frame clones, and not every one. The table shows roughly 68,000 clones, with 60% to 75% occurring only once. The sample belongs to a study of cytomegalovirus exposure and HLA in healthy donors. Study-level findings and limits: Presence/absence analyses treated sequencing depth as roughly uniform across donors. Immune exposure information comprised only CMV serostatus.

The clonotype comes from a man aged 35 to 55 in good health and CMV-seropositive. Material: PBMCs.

CDR3 loop: CASSISLRGETQYF. The CDR3 region has the DNA TGTGCCAGTAGTATCAGCCTACGAGGGGAGACCCAGTACTTC. The chain is built from TRBV19 and TRBJ2-5; possibly TRBD2 for D (5 bases). V shed 3 bases and J shed 5 bases, with 13 bases lying between them. This CDR3 contains 14 residues. Germline CDR1 LNHDA, CDR2 SQIVND (reference sequence).